Below, 32 T cell receptor beta chains from the same sample are listed, as sequenced in a study of OX40 agonist ivuxolimab in advanced cancers. The protocol was immunoSEQ multiplex PCR, while the TCRdb copy is restricted to in-frame clones and leaves out a portion. The sample includes around 56,000 clones, less than 85% seen only once; the top ten take over 3%. The sample was CD4+ or CD8+ T cells sorted from blood, taken in a trial of the OX40 agonist ivuxolimab. These receptors all stem from an adult with an advanced solid tumor such as melanoma, head and neck, liver or kidney cancer.

The CDR3 bases are TGTGCCAGCAGCTTCGGCAGGGCGCTTGAAAAACTGTTTTTT. It specifies CASSFGRALEKLFF. This chain connects TRBV11-2 to TRBJ1-4; D is possibly TRBD1 (5 bases). This CDR3 region has 14 residues. Trimming took off 3 bases at V and 7 bases at J, with 12 bases between the two ends. Germline loops: CDR1 SGHAT, CDR2 FQNNGV.

V and J are TRBV2 and TRBJ2-1; the match to TRBD1 covers 8 bases. Germline trimming cut 6 bases from V and 2 bases from J; bases unmatched to any gene: 6. The V gene's germline CDR1 is SNHLY and CDR2 FYNNEI. This CDR3 is 15 amino acids long. CDR3 DNA: TGTGCCAGCAGCAAGAGGACAGGGACCTACAATGAGCAGTTCTTC. Protein product: CASSKRTGTYNEQFF.

Points on this clone: Compared with germline, one end of the junction differs, possibly owing to a read error. The V gene is TRBV7-9, the J gene TRBJ1-2, with 7 bases identical to TRBD1. Germline lookup yields CDR1 SEHNR and CDR2 FQNEAQ (reference sequence). CDR3 size: 16 residues. The CDR3 here is CASSLYPGQPSYGYTF. DNA for the CDR3: TGCGCCAGCAGCCTTTATCCGGGACAGCCTTCTTATGGCTACACCTTC.

V gene TRBV2 combines with J gene TRBJ2-2, with a weak D call TRBD2 (6 bases). The CDR3 is made up of 15 amino acids. Germline V CDR1 and CDR2: SNHLY, FYNNEI. Trimming left V 3 bases short and J 1 base short, with 9 bases between. CDR3 DNA sequence: TGTGCCAGCAGTGATATCGGGAGGAACACCGGGGAGCTGTTTTTT. Its protein is CASSDIGRNTGELFF. Based on the CDR3 plus reference TRBV2 and TRBJ2-2, the full variable domain is EPEVTQTPSHQVTQMGQEVILRCVPISNHLYFYWYRQILGQKVEFLVSFYNNEISEKSEIFDDQFSVERPDGSNFTLKIRSTKLEDSAMYFCASSDIGRNTGELFFGEGSRLTVL.

The V and J genes are TRBV28 and TRBJ1-5; D unresolved. V was trimmed by 5 bases and J by 5 bases, leaving 10 bases between them. Germline V gene sequence: CDR1 MDHEN, CDR2 SYDVKM. This CDR3 region has 13 residues. CDR3 bases: TGTGCCAGCAGTAACGCGGTAGATCAGCCCCAGCATTTT. Translating gives CASSNAVDQPQHF.

This chain joins TRBV11-2 and TRBJ2-2, with no clear D. The CDR3 has 10 residues. CDR1 is SGHAT and CDR2 is FQNNGV in the germline V gene. CDR3 sequence: CRASTGELFF. The CDR3, as DNA: TGTCGGGCGTCCACCGGGGAGCTGTTTTTT.

The chain carries TRBV7-2 and TRBJ2-5, with TRBD2 matching over 8 bases. The J call may be in error: the DNA end matches TRBJ2-7 better. The germline gives CDR1 SGHTA, CDR2 FQGNSA. The CDR3 has 14 amino acids. The DNA for the CDR3 is TGTGCCAGCAGCCCCGGACTAGCCCCCAACGAGCAGTACTTC. Its protein is CASSPGLAPNEQYF.

The V and J genes are TRBV7-2 and TRBJ1-2, with D hard to call. From germline, CDR1 is SGHTA and CDR2 FQGNSA. V lost 2 bases and J lost 2, with 3 bases in between. This CDR3 has 12 amino acids. The chain's CDR3 is CASSLSNYGYTF. The CDR3 DNA reads TGTGCCAGCAGCTTATCCAACTATGGCTACACCTTC.

This clone was counted a few times. The rearrangement joins TRBV4-3 to TRBJ1-2; a possible D gene is TRBD1 (6 bases). The CDR3 runs 15 residues. The germline V and J ends were trimmed by 4 bases and 4 bases, with 16 bases remaining between them. Germline assignment: CDR1 LGHNA and CDR2 YSLEER. DNA for the CDR3: TGCGCCAGCAGCCCGTCTTCGGACAGCCCCTATGGCTACACCTTC. Amino acid sequence: CASSPSSDSPYGYTF.

This chain uses TRBV5-1 with TRBJ1-2; TRBD1 is a possible D gene (5 bases). Between the trimmed V and J ends, which lost 7 bases and 6 bases, there was a span of 13 bases. This CDR3 has 12 amino acids. Germline V gives CDR1 SGHRS, CDR2 YFSETQ. In DNA form, the CDR3 reads TGCGCCAGCCGGCCCGGGGGGGATGGCTACACCTTC. The encoded protein is CASRPGGDGYTF.

V is TRBV7-2 and J is TRBJ2-1; 9 positions match TRBD2. The CDR3 is 17 residues long. Germline-derived CDR1 and CDR2 are SGHTA and FQGNSA. V shed 3 bases and J 2 bases; nucleotides not matched to a gene: 8. This CDR3 reads CASSFQAGGPPYNEQFF. The CDR3 DNA reads as TGTGCCAGCAGCTTCCAAGCGGGGGGCCCACCCTACAATGAGCAGTTCTTC.

This clone came up once. The V call is TRBV7-9, the J call TRBJ2-1, with 8 bases identical to TRBD2. The V gene end was trimmed by 3 bases and the J gene end by 0 bases; junction bases not matched to a gene: 4. Germline V gene sequence: CDR1 SEHNR, CDR2 FQNEAQ (reference sequence). This CDR3 has 16 amino acids. This CDR3 reads CASSFSGTSSYNEQFF. The CDR3 region has the DNA TGTGCCAGCAGCTTTAGTGGGACTAGCTCCTACAATGAGCAGTTCTTC.

The rearrangement uses TRBV29-1 and TRBJ1-2; 8 bases match TRBD1. Germline CDR1 SQVTM, CDR2 ANQGSEA. Trimming cost V 6 bases and J 4 bases; bases outside gene matches: 13. The CDR3 spans 15 residues. The CDR3 DNA follows: TGCAGCGTCCAGGGGGCCGGACCCGACGGCTATGGCTACACCTTC. It encodes CSVQGAGPDGYGYTF.

This sequence joins TRBV7-9 and TRBJ1-5; no clear D gene. CDR1 is SEHNR, CDR2 FQNEAQ, per germline (reference sequence). Trimming took 1 base from V and 3 from J, leaving 13 bases between them. This CDR3 region has 16 residues. The CDR3 is CASSLGGGKANQPQHF. The CDR3 DNA follows: TGTGCCAGCAGCTTAGGTGGAGGGAAAGCCAATCAGCCCCAGCATTTT. Full variable domain (remainder filled in from reference TRBV7-9 and TRBJ1-5): DTGVSQNPRHKITKRGQNVTFRCDPISEHNRLYWYRQTLGQGPEFLTYFQNEAQLEKSRLLSDRFSAERPKGSFSTLEIQRTEQGDSAMYLCASSLGGGKANQPQHFGDGTRLSIL.

The V gene is TRBV2, the J gene TRBJ1-5; D call uncertain. This CDR3 is 12 amino acids long. The V end lost 7 bases, the J end lost 5 bases, and 9 bases lay between the germline ends. Per the germline V gene, CDR1 is SNHLY and CDR2 is FYNNEI. CDR3 residues: CASKLGYQPQHF. In DNA form, the CDR3 reads TGTGCCAGCAAGTTAGGTTATCAGCCCCAGCATTTT.

The V gene is TRBV4-1, the J gene TRBJ1-1; a possible D gene is TRBD1 (5 bases). Germline V CDR1 and CDR2: MGHRA, YSYEKL. V lost 0 bases and J lost 5, with 16 bases in between. The CDR3 totals 16 residues. CDR3 loop: CASSQDLRAIGTEAFF. DNA of the CDR3: TGCGCCAGCAGCCAAGATCTCAGGGCGATTGGGACTGAAGCTTTCTTT.

The chain links TRBV18 to TRBJ1-2; a possible D gene is TRBD1 (6 bases). Germline loops: CDR1 KGHSH, CDR2 LQKENI. The length of the CDR3 is 15 residues. With 3 bases removed from V and 1 base from J, the gap between germline ends came to 12 bases. The CDR3 DNA follows: TGTGCCAGCTCACCTGGCTCAGGGGATAACTATGGCTACACCTTC. Protein sequence: CASSPGSGDNYGYTF.

DNA for the CDR3: TGTGCCAGCAGCCCTCGGACTAGCGGGGGTCTCTCCTACGAGCAGTACTTC. This gives the protein CASSPRTSGGLSYEQYF. V and J are TRBV11-3 and TRBJ2-7; TRBD2 matches at 13 bases. The CDR3 has 17 amino acids. Germline trimming cut 5 bases from V and 0 bases from J; bases unmatched to any gene: 7. Germline V gives CDR1 SGHNT, CDR2 YENEEA.

The J gene is TRBJ1-5, the V gene TRBV6-6, with D perhaps TRBD1 (6 bases). The germline V gene encodes CDR1 MNHNY and CDR2 SVGAGI (reference sequence). CDR3 size: 15 residues. Trimming shortened V by 7 bases and J by 2 bases, and 15 bases separated the two germline ends. DNA of the CDR3: TGTGCCAGCACCCAAGGGGGGACGGGCAATCAGCCCCAGCATTTT. Translated: CASTQGGTGNQPQHF.

V gene TRBV19 combines with J gene TRBJ1-2; 9 bases are a match to TRBD1. The J segment lost 6 bases and the V segment lost 3 bases, leaving 14 bases of the junction unmatched. CDR1 is LNHDA and CDR2 is SQIVND in the germline V gene (reference sequence). CDR3 length equals 17 residues. The CDR3 coding sequence is TGTGCCAGTAGTATCGGAACAGGGGGCTATACTCTACATGGCTACACCTTC. Translating it yields CASSIGTGGYTLHGYTF.

The chain uses TRBV29-1 and TRBJ2-2; TRBD2 aligns across 13 bases. The V gene's germline CDR1 is SQVTM and CDR2 ANQGSEA. CDR3 length equals 13 residues. V dropped 6 bases and J dropped 7; count of bases not matched to a gene: 2. The CDR3 DNA reads as TGCAGCGTCAGGACTAGCGGGAGCGGGGAGCTGTTTTTT. Translated: CSVRTSGSGELFF.

The rearrangement uses TRBV6-6 and TRBJ1-1; D remains ambiguous. The V end lost 0 bases, the J end lost 5 bases, and 10 bases lay between the germline ends. From germline, CDR1 is MNHNY and CDR2 SVGAGI (reference sequence). This CDR3 has 14 residues. CDR3 sequence (DNA): TGTGCCAGCAGTTACTCATGGGAGGAAACTGAAGCTTTCTTT. Translating it yields CASSYSWEETEAFF.

The rearrangement joins TRBV6-5 to TRBJ1-1; D unresolved. The germline V and J ends were trimmed by 5 bases and 6 bases, with 13 bases remaining between them. There are 13 residues in the CDR3. From germline, CDR1 is MNHEY and CDR2 SVGAGI. This CDR3 reads CASSPTAWAEAFF. CDR3 in DNA: TGTGCCAGCAGTCCGACTGCTTGGGCTGAAGCTTTCTTT.

The rearrangement links TRBV27 to TRBJ1-2; 11 nucleotides line up with TRBD1. CDR3 length: 15 residues. Germline assignment: CDR1 MNHEY and CDR2 SMNVEV (reference sequence). Germline trimming cut 1 base from V and 6 bases from J; bases unmatched to any gene: 4. The CDR3 spells CASSLLGQGANGYTF. Here the CDR3 DNA reads TGTGCCAGCAGTTTATTAGGACAGGGGGCGAATGGCTACACCTTC.

The CDR3 protein is CASSSQGALAKNIQYF. CDR3 bases: TGTGCCAGCAGTTCCCAGGGCGCACTAGCCAAAAACATTCAGTACTTC. The gene calls are TRBV7-2 and TRBJ2-4; the D gene is possibly TRBD1 (5 bases). Germline lookup yields CDR1 SGHTA and CDR2 FQGNSA. The CDR3 covers 16 residues. V dropped 6 bases and J dropped 0 bases, with 15 bases sitting between them.

The chain uses TRBV27 and TRBJ2-7, with a tentative D call TRBD1 (5 bases). Germline V lookup: CDR1 MNHEY, CDR2 SMNVEV (reference sequence). Trimming took 2 bases from V and 1 from J, leaving 12 bases between them. CDR3 length: 15 residues. The DNA for the CDR3 is TGTGCCAGCAGTTTAAAAGGGGCTCGGTCCTACGAGCAGTACTTC. This gives the protein CASSLKGARSYEQYF.

This chain joins TRBV7-2 and TRBJ1-2; D is unclear. The germline V and J ends were trimmed by 1 base and 1 base, with 4 bases remaining between them. CDR1 and CDR2 from the germline V gene are SGHTA and FQGNSA. CDR3 size: 13 residues. The CDR3: CASSLGLNYGYTF. DNA for the CDR3: TGTGCCAGCAGCTTAGGTCTTAACTATGGCTACACCTTC.

The gene calls are TRBV7-3 and TRBJ2-7; TRBD2 matches at 9 bases. Germline loops: CDR1 SGHTA, CDR2 FQGTGA. The CDR3 contains 15 residues. Germline trimming cut 1 base from V and 1 base from J; bases unmatched to any gene: 2. The CDR3 DNA follows: TGTGCCAGCAGCTTAAGGGCGGGAGGGTCCTACGAGCAGTACTTC. Translated: CASSLRAGGSYEQYF.

The rearrangement joins TRBV18 to TRBJ1-3; D ambiguous. Germline CDR1 is KGHSH and CDR2 is LQKENI. The CDR3 extends over 14 amino acids. Trimming stripped 1 base from V and 2 bases from J, with 6 bases between. The CDR3 nucleotides are TGTGCCAGCTCACCACAGGGTCCTGGAAACACCATATATTTT. Protein sequence: CASSPQGPGNTIYF. The full variable domain, its missing parts supplied by reference TRBV18 and TRBJ1-3, is NAGVMQNPRHLVRRRGQEARLRCSPMKGHSHVYWYRQLPEEGLKFMVYLQKENIIDESGMPKERFSAEFPKEGPSILRIQQVVRGDSAAYFCASSPQGPGNTIYFGEGSWLTVV.

The rearrangement joins TRBV2 to TRBJ1-1; D is unclear. Looked up from germline, CDR1 is SNHLY and CDR2 is FYNNEI. This CDR3 is built from 11 residues. Trimming left V 7 bases short and J 2 bases short, with 5 bases between. In DNA, the CDR3 is TGTGCCAGCATAAAAAACACTGAAGCTTTCTTT. It encodes CASIKNTEAFF.

This clone was counted a single time. V usage is TRBV19 and J usage is TRBJ1-5, with no clear D. V gave up 4 bases and J gave up 0 bases, with 10 bases separating them. The CDR3 sequence is 15 residues long. The V gene's germline CDR1 is LNHDA and CDR2 SQIVND (reference sequence). In nucleotides, the CDR3 is TGTGCCAGTAGTAGGGCAAGAGATAGCAATCAGCCCCAGCATTTT. Protein: CASSRARDSNQPQHF.

The chain links TRBV6-5 to TRBJ2-7; tentative D call: TRBD1 (5 bases). The CDR3 has 14 residues. Germline assignment: CDR1 MNHEY and CDR2 SVGAGI. V was clipped by 5 bases and J by 4 bases, with 15 bases between them. In nucleotides, the CDR3 is TGTGCCAGCAGTGAATGGGGCAGAAATTACGAGCAGTACTTC. Protein sequence: CASSEWGRNYEQYF.